This section outlines one TCR beta chain sequence together with its context. The V and J ends lost 5 bases and 4 bases, in that order; junction bases with no gene match: 7. The CDR3 contains 14 residues. Germline assignment: CDR1 MDHEN and CDR2 SYDVKM. This specimen comes from a study of cytomegalovirus exposure and HLA in healthy donors. Overall study: Unique TCRs from HLA-typed donors, 85 million to 100 million of them, were held in an early data release.

Amplification used 60 Vbeta primers and 13 Jbeta primers. Libraries were prepared by immunoSEQ multiplex PCR; TCRdb keeps only in-frame clonotypes and omits some of them. Altogether approximately 120,000 clones are present, under 80% being singletons, with the ten largest covering approximately 13%. This sequence was found in a woman aged 60-75 years in good health and CMV-seropositive. This chain links TRBV28 with TRBJ1-2; TRBD1 matches 7 bases. Input material: PBMCs. CDR3: CASSNTGTAYGYTF. DNA of the CDR3: TGTGCCAGCAGTAACACCGGGACAGCCTATGGCTACACCTTC.